This T cell receptor beta chain was captured by sequencing in a study of post-analysis software for immune sequencing data. Germline V gives CDR1 SGHRS, CDR2 YFSETQ. The CDR3 runs to 11 residues. Trimming removed 4 bases from V and 9 bases from J, with 8 bases in between. A word on this clonotype: Its target is not known.

Whole-study findings and limits: A handful of TRBV segments were significantly more frequent in patients than in controls. TRBV5-6, TRBV5-1 and TRBV20-1 were among these segments.

Incorporated into the TCR beta cDNA libraries were unique molecular identifiers, which served to reduce PCR and sequencing biases. TCRdb itself ran the PCR reads through MiXCR, one entry per CDR3 protein. This table has 750,000 to 950,000 distinct CDR3 sequences, roughly 50% appearing once. The chain uses TRBV5-1 and TRBJ2-1, with unresolved D. The specimen was blood. The sequence derives from a girl aged 5 to 17 with multiple sclerosis. CDR3 coding DNA: TGCGCCAGCAGCCATGAGAGTGAGCAGTTCTTC. Protein: CASSHESEQFF.